A single sample gave rise to the 23 T cell receptor beta chains below, sequenced in a study of blood T cell repertoires in COVID-19. The repertoire was sequenced with immunoSEQ multiplex PCR; TCRdb's copy has only in-frame clones and lacks some. The sample has about 42,000 clones; about 78% are singletons. Sequences were obtained from peripheral blood. Source of these receptors: a man in his 70s with active or convalescent COVID-19.

This clone appeared a few times. V gene TRBV7-2 combines with J gene TRBJ2-2, with TRBD2 identical over 12 bases. V was pared by 1 base and J by 8 bases, with 5 bases of the junction left unmatched. The germline V gene has CDR1 SGHTA and CDR2 FQGNSA. The CDR3 covers 16 residues. For the CDR3, the DNA is TGTGCCAGCAGCTTAGTACGACTAGCGGGGGCTGGGGAGCTGTTTTTT. Translated, it gives CASSLVRLAGAGELFF.

By share of the sample, this clone is large. The chain is built from TRBV4-1 and TRBJ1-2; TRBD1 agrees at 7 bases. Trimming at V came to 5 bases and at J to 6 bases, leaving 15 bases not matched to a gene. From germline, CDR1 is MGHRA and CDR2 YSYEKL. The CDR3 loop spans 16 amino acids. The CDR3 loop reads CASSEITGELPHGYTF. In DNA, the CDR3 is TGCGCCAGCAGCGAGATAACAGGGGAATTACCCCATGGCTACACCTTC.

The CDR3 sequence is CASSSRDRKAFF. The CDR3 coding sequence is TGCGCCAGCAGCTCCCGGGACAGAAAAGCTTTCTTT. V gene TRBV5-1 combines with J gene TRBJ1-1; 7 nucleotides line up with TRBD1. The CDR3 spans 12 residues. Trimming at V came to 3 bases and at J to 9 bases, leaving 5 bases not matched to a gene. Germline V gives CDR1 SGHRS, CDR2 YFSETQ.

The chain recombines TRBV23-1 with TRBJ1-3; 9 bases fit TRBD1. TRBV23-1 has ORF status, its function being uncertain. The V gene end was trimmed by 1 base and the J gene end by 0 bases; junction bases not matched to a gene: 4. The CDR3 has 17 residues. The CDR3 loop is CASSQFNRGPSGNTIYF. CDR3 sequence (DNA): TGCGCCAGCAGTCAATTTAACAGGGGGCCCTCTGGAAACACCATATATTTT.

This chain uses TRBV4-1 with TRBJ1-6; TRBD1 matches at 8 bases. The CDR3 is made up of 16 amino acids. V lost 4 bases and J lost 6; bases outside the gene matches: 8. CDR1 and CDR2 from the germline V gene are MGHRA and YSYEKL. The CDR3, as DNA: TGCGCCAGCAGCCCCCCGTTGGACAGGGTTAATTCACCCCTCCACTTT. This encodes CASSPPLDRVNSPLHF.

V is TRBV3-1 (or the pseudogene TRBV3-2) and J is TRBJ2-2; D gene ambiguous. The CDR3 totals 13 residues. V lost 3 bases to trimming and J lost 5 bases, with 7 bases between them. Germline V gene lookup returns CDR1 LGHDT and CDR2 YNNKEL (reference sequence). This CDR3 is CASSQAGTGELFF. CDR3 DNA: TGTGCCAGCAGCCAGGCAGGTACCGGGGAGCTGTTTTTT.

This chain joins TRBV5-1 and TRBJ1-3, with a weak D call TRBD1 (6 bases). The ends were cut back, 0 bases at V and 0 bases at J, with 7 bases in the middle. CDR1 is SGHRS and CDR2 is YFSETQ in the germline V gene. The CDR3 is made up of 15 amino acids. CDR3 sequence (DNA): TGCGCCAGCAGCTTGGAGGGGGACTCTGGAAACACCATATATTTT. Amino acid sequence: CASSLEGDSGNTIYF.

CDR3 DNA: TGTGCCAGCAGTTCGGATACGGGTTTTTCTGGAAACACCATATATTTT. This codes for CASSSDTGFSGNTIYF. The rearrangement joins TRBV5-5 to TRBJ1-3; D is unclear. The CDR3 length is 16 residues. CDR1 and CDR2 from the germline V gene are SGHKS and YYEKEE (reference sequence). V gave up 5 bases and J gave up 1 base, with 16 bases separating them. The full variable domain, completed using reference TRBV5-5 and TRBJ1-3, is DAGVTQSPTHLIKTRGQQVTLRCSPISGHKSVSWYQQVLGQGPQFIFQYYEKEERGRGNFPDRFSARQFPNYSSELNVNALLLGDSALYLCASSSDTGFSGNTIYFGEGSWLTVV.

V usage is TRBV28 and J usage is TRBJ1-6; D is unclear. The CDR3 is 14 amino acids. Germline lookup yields CDR1 MDHEN and CDR2 SYDVKM. V lost 4 bases and J 4 bases, leaving 8 bases between the germline ends. In DNA form, the CDR3 reads TGTGCCAGCAGTTCCCCGGGGTATAATTCACCCCTCCACTTT. The encoded protein is CASSSPGYNSPLHF.

The chain joins TRBV29-1 to TRBJ2-5; 7 positions agree with TRBD1. With 2 bases clipped from V and 5 bases from J, the junction kept 8 bases outside the gene matches. CDR1 is SQVTM and CDR2 is ANQGSEA in the germline V gene. CDR3 length equals 14 residues. For the CDR3, the DNA is TGCAGCGTTGAACTACAGGGGCGCCGGGAGACCCAGTACTTC. Translation gives CSVELQGRRETQYF.

This chain joins TRBV24-1 and TRBJ1-2; D gene unclear. CDR1 and CDR2 (germline): KGHDR, SFDVKD. Trimming shortened V by 1 base and J by 7 bases, and 15 bases separated the two germline ends. The CDR3 length is 15 residues. CDR3 amino acids: CATSDFKGGSGGYTF. The CDR3 DNA reads TGTGCCACCAGTGATTTTAAGGGTGGGAGTGGTGGCTACACCTTC.

This clone was recorded many times. The rearrangement uses TRBV5-4 and TRBJ2-7; tentative D call: TRBD1 (5 bases). CDR3 length equals 13 residues. Germline assignment: CDR1 SGHNT and CDR2 YYREEE (reference sequence). Trimming pared 2 bases from V and 4 bases from J, leaving 10 bases between. This CDR3 reads CASSLDRRYEQYF. The DNA of the CDR3 is TGTGCCAGCAGCTTAGACAGACGATACGAGCAGTACTTC.

The genes are TRBV4-1 and TRBJ1-5; 8 bases match TRBD1. This CDR3 spans 15 amino acids. With 0 bases clipped from V and 7 bases from J, the junction kept 5 bases outside the gene matches. Germline assignment: CDR1 MGHRA and CDR2 YSYEKL. The CDR3 sequence: CASSQDRYRGQPQHF. The CDR3 bases are TGCGCCAGCAGCCAAGATAGATACAGGGGGCAGCCCCAGCATTTT.

This rearrangement joins TRBV6-2 or TRBV6-3 to TRBJ2-1; TRBD1 aligns across 7 bases. The CDR3 loop spans 16 amino acids. Germline V lookup: CDR1 MNHEY, CDR2 SVGEGT. V gave up 5 bases and J gave up 5 bases; unmatched junction bases: 12. The CDR3 DNA follows: TGTGCCAGCAGTCCCGACTTTAAGGGGGCGGACAATGAGCAGTTCTTC. It translates to CASSPDFKGADNEQFF.

This rearrangement joins TRBV4-1 to TRBJ1-6; TRBD1 matches 7 bases. Germline CDR1 is MGHRA and CDR2 is YSYEKL. The CDR3 covers 16 residues. Trimming at V came to 4 bases and at J to 8 bases, leaving 11 bases not matched to a gene. The CDR3: CASSRTVGTADSPLHF. The CDR3 bases are TGCGCCAGCAGCCGGACCGTCGGGACAGCAGATTCACCCCTCCACTTT.

This clone was counted between two and nine times. The chain recombines TRBV19 with TRBJ1-2, with D unclear. Trimming took off 5 bases at V and 4 bases at J, with 14 bases between the two ends. Germline CDR1 and CDR2: LNHDA and SQIVND (reference sequence). The CDR3 sequence is 14 residues long. CDR3 sequence reads: CASSPIEPLYGYTF. As DNA, the CDR3 is TGTGCCAGTAGTCCCATCGAGCCACTCTATGGCTACACCTTC.

The J gene is TRBJ2-7, the V gene TRBV28; weak D call: TRBD1 (7 bases). The CDR3 runs 13 residues. The germline V gene has CDR1 MDHEN and CDR2 SYDVKM. V was shortened by 8 bases and J by 3 bases, with 14 bases between the two germline ends. The CDR3 DNA reads as TGTGCCAGCCAGGGGGGACGCTTCTACGAGCAGTACTTC. Its protein product is CASQGGRFYEQYF.

This sequence joins TRBV28 and TRBJ2-1; 12 bases match TRBD1. V lost 2 bases to trimming and J lost 10 bases; unmatched junction nucleotides: 9. The germline V gene has CDR1 MDHEN and CDR2 SYDVKM. This CDR3 spans 16 amino acids. DNA for the CDR3: TGTGCCAGCAGTTTAGTCGCGGGACAGGGGGCGTGGGAGCAGTTCTTC. Its translation: CASSLVAGQGAWEQFF.

The rearrangement uses TRBV7-8 and TRBJ1-2; D ambiguous. The CDR3 runs 12 residues. CDR1 and CDR2 (germline): SGHVS, FQNEAQ. Trimming shortened V by 5 bases and J by 6 bases, and 10 bases separated the two germline ends. The DNA for the CDR3 is TGTGCCAGCAGCCTCCACGGGGATGGCTACACCTTC. It yields the protein CASSLHGDGYTF.

The chain is built from TRBV19 and TRBJ1-6, with no clear D. The CDR3 extends over 14 amino acids. The V end lost 6 bases, the J end lost 0 bases, and 6 bases lay between the germline ends. Germline V gene data show CDR1 as LNHDA and CDR2 as SQIVND (reference sequence). The CDR3 DNA reads as TGTGCCAGTAGCTCGAGCTCCTATAATTCACCCCTCCACTTT. Translating gives CASSSSSYNSPLHF.

The V gene is TRBV25-1, the J gene TRBJ2-5, with D possibly TRBD1 on 6 matching bases. Trimming pared 5 bases from V and 3 bases from J, leaving 7 bases between. The CDR3 length is 12 residues. From germline, CDR1 is MGHDK and CDR2 SYGVNS. The CDR3 region has the DNA TGTGCCAGCAGTTACAGGGAAGAGACCCAGTACTTC. Protein sequence: CASSYREETQYF.

V is TRBV24-1 and J is TRBJ2-3; possibly TRBD1 for D (6 bases). The CDR3 covers 13 residues. CDR1 is KGHDR, CDR2 SFDVKD, per germline. V dropped 10 bases and J dropped 0 bases, with 10 bases sitting between them. The CDR3 DNA reads as TGTGCCACACAGGGTGGGAGCACAGATACGCAGTATTTT. Its protein product is CATQGGSTDTQYF.

The chain employs TRBV19 and TRBJ1-3, with 7 bases matching TRBD1. Per germline, CDR1 LNHDA and CDR2 SQIVND (reference sequence). Losses at the gene ends were 3 bases for V and 2 bases for J; bases not matched to a gene: 1. This CDR3 spans 14 amino acids. In DNA form, the CDR3 reads TGTGCCAGTAGTATGGGGACAGCTGGAAACACCATATATTTT. Protein sequence: CASSMGTAGNTIYF.